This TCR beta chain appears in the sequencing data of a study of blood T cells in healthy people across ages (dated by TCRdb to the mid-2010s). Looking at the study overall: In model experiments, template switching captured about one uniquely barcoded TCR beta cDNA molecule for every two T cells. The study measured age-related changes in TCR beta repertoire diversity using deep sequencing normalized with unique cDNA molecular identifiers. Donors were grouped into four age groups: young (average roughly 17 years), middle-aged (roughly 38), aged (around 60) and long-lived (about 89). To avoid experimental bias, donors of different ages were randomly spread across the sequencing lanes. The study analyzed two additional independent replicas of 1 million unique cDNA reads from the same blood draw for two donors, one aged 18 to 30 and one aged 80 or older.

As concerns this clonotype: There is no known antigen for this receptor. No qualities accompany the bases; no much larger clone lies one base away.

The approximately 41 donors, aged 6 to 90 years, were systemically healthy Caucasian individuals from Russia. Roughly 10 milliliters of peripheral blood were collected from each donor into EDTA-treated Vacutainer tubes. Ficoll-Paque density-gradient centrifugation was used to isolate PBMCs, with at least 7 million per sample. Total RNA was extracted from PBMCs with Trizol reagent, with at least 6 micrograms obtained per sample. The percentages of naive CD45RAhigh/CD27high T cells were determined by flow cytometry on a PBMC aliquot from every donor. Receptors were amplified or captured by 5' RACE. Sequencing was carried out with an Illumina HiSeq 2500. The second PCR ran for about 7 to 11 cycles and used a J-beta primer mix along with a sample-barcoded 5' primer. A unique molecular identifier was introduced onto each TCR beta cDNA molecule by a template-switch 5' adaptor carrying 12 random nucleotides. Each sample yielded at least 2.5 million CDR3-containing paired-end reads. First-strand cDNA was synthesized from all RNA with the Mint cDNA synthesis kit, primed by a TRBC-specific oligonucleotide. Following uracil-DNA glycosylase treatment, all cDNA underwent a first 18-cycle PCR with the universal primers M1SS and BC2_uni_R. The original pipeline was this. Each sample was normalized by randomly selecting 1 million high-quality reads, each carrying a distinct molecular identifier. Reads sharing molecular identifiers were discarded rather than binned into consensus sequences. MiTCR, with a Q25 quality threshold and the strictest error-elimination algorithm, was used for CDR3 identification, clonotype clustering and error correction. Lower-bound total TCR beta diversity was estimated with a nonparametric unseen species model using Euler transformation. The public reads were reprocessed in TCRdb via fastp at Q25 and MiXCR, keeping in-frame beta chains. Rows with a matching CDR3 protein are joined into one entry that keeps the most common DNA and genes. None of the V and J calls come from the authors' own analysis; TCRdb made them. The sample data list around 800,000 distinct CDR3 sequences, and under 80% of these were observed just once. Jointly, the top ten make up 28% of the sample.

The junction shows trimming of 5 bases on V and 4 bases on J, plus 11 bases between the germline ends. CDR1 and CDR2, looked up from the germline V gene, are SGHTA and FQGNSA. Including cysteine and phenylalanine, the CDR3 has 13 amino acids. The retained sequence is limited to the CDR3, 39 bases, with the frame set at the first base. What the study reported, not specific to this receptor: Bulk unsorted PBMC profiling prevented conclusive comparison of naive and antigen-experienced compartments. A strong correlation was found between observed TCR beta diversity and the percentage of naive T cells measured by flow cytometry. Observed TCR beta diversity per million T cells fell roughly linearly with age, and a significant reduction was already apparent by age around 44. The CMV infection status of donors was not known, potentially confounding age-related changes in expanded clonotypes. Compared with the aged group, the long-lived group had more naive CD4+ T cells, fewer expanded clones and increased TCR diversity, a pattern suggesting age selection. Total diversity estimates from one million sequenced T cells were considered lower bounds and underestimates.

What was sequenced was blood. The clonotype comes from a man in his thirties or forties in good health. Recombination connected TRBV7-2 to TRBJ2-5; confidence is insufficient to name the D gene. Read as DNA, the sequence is TGTGCCAGCAGCCCCGAGGTGCGAGAGACCCAGTACTTC. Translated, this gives CASSPEVRETQYF.